This T cell receptor (beta chain) was sequenced in a study of T cells in localized non-small cell lung cancer. Study-level results: Clonality peaked in uninvolved adjacent lung rather than tumor. Sequencing, confined to only one tumor region, leaves heterogeneity possible. Longer survival (overall) was linked to higher T cell density in blood.

TCRdb's copy holds only in-frame clones and misses some; the assay was immunoSEQ multiplex PCR. The sample carries tens of thousands of clones, roughly 86% recorded once. A word on this clone: What it binds is not known.

The CDR3 runs 12 residues. V lost 6 bases to trimming and J lost 7 bases, with 13 bases between them. Per the germline V gene, CDR1 is ENHRY and CDR2 is SYGVKD. The material was peripheral blood, obtained before any cancer treatment. This TCR was sampled from a woman aged 18 to 55 with stage III lung adenocarcinoma. The chain employs TRBV10-3 and TRBJ2-7, with TRBD1 as a possible D gene (5 bases). CDR3 loop: CAIRKQSGEQYF. The CDR3 coding sequence is TGTGCCATCAGGAAACAGTCAGGGGAGCAGTACTTC.